The clone carrying this T cell receptor (beta chain) was recorded only once. In the authors' workflow: Reference gene primers were amplified, and this amplification served to estimate nucleated cell counts. Assay: immunoSEQ multiplex PCR; the TCRdb copy retains only in-frame clones and omits some. That table supplies the V and J calls and clone size; D and trimming were determined from the DNA. The sample yields 100,000 to 150,000 clones, about 90% seen once. V gave up 4 bases and J gave up 0 bases, with 11 bases separating them. The CDR3 covers 16 residues. CDR1 and CDR2 from the germline V gene are SGHNT and YYREEE (reference sequence). The data stem from a study of blood T cell repertoires in COVID-19.

This sequence was found in a man aged 50-60 years with active COVID-19. The sequenced sample consisted of peripheral blood. The chain combines TRBV5-4 with TRBJ1-6; D gene ambiguous. CDR3 coding DNA: TGTGCCAGCAGCCCCGGAGGGAGCTCCTATAATTCACCCCTCCACTTT. It specifies CASSPGGSSYNSPLHF.